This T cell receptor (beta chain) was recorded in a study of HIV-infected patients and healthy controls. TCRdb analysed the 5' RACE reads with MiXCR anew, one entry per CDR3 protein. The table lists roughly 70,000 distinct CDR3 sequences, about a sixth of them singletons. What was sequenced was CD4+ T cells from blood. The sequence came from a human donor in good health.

The CDR3 DNA reads TGTGCCAGCAAACGGGAGGGAGTCGCAGATACGCAGTATTTT. Protein: CASKREGVADTQYF. This chain links TRBV7-2 with TRBJ2-3; 8 positions agree with TRBD2. The CDR3 covers 14 residues. From germline, CDR1 is SGHTA and CDR2 FQGNSA. The junction had 7 bases not matched to a gene; V was cut back by 7 bases and J by 4 bases.